The 13 T cell receptor beta chains presented below share a single source sample, sequenced in a study of CD8+ T cells in alopecia areata. TCR sequencing used cDNA made by reverse transcription of extracted RNA. Sequencing was performed with immunoSEQ multiplex PCR; in TCRdb, only in-frame clones are kept and a portion is missing. The sample lists 90,000 to 100,000 clones, approximately 66% occurring once. Treatment meaning: oral pan-JAK inhibitor, 5-10 mg twice daily. The sample consisted of CD8+ T cells sorted from blood, taken at week 4, from a patient treated with tofacitinib. The receptors shown here come from a human donor with alopecia areata.

V and J are TRBV7-2 and TRBJ2-3; a weak D match, TRBD2 (5 bases). The germline CDR1 and CDR2 sequences are SGHTA and FQGNSA. V lost 3 bases and J lost 1, with 17 bases in between. The CDR3 contains 17 residues. CDR3 nucleotide sequence: TGTGCCAGCAGCTTGTCTTCATTGACTAATCGCACAGATACGCAGTATTTT. Protein sequence: CASSLSSLTNRTDTQYF.

V usage is TRBV4-1 and J usage is TRBJ2-5, with 8 bases aligning to TRBD2. The germline gives CDR1 MGHRA, CDR2 YSYEKL. The junction had 11 bases not matched to a gene; V was cut back by 1 base and J by 4 bases. The CDR3 extends over 17 amino acids. CDR3 nucleotides: TGCGCCAGCAGCCAAGGTGGGGCGGGAGGATACGGAGAGACCCAGTACTTC. Translated, it gives CASSQGGAGGYGETQYF.

CDR3 amino acids: CASSVTSGRFSYNEQFF. The CDR3 region has the DNA TGTGCCAGCAGCGTTACTAGCGGGAGGTTCTCCTACAATGAGCAGTTCTTC. The V call is TRBV7-2, the J call TRBJ2-1, with 12 bases lining up with TRBD2. The CDR3 runs to 17 residues. CDR1 SGHTA and CDR2 FQGNSA come from the germline V gene. V dropped 5 bases and J dropped 0; count of bases not matched to a gene: 5.

The gene calls are TRBV2 and TRBJ2-3; weak D call: TRBD1 (6 bases). This CDR3 has 15 residues. Germline V gene data show CDR1 as SNHLY and CDR2 as FYNNEI. Trimming cost V 4 bases and J 0 bases, with 11 bases left between them. This CDR3 is CASSVGAASTDTQYF. The CDR3 bases are TGTGCCAGCAGTGTGGGGGCAGCAAGCACAGATACGCAGTATTTT.

This CDR3 is CSVWVAAGEAFF. For the CDR3, the DNA is TGCAGCGTTTGGGTAGCAGCAGGGGAAGCTTTCTTT. This rearrangement joins TRBV29-1 to TRBJ1-1, with TRBD1 as a possible D gene (5 bases). The ends were cut back, 5 bases at V and 8 bases at J, with 15 bases in the middle. Germline V gene data show CDR1 as SQVTM and CDR2 as ANQGSEA. The CDR3 is made up of 12 amino acids.

The V call is TRBV5-1, the J call TRBJ2-7, with 7 bases lining up with TRBD1. V trimming: 0 bases; J trimming: 3 bases; junction bases outside the gene matches: 3. Germline V lookup: CDR1 SGHRS, CDR2 YFSETQ. The CDR3 spans 14 residues. CDR3 amino acids: CASSLGTGLYEQYF. DNA of the CDR3: TGCGCCAGCAGCTTGGGGACAGGACTCTACGAGCAGTACTTC.

J is TRBJ2-1 and V is TRBV7-9, with D unresolved. This CDR3 comprises 12 residues. V shed 1 base and J shed 8 bases, with 6 bases lying between them. Per germline, CDR1 SEHNR and CDR2 FQNEAQ (reference sequence). CDR3 amino acids: CASSLGWDEQFF. The CDR3 nucleotides are TGTGCCAGCAGCTTAGGGTGGGATGAGCAGTTCTTC. The full variable domain, completed using reference TRBV7-9 and TRBJ2-1, is DTGVSQNPRHKITKRGQNVTFRCDPISEHNRLYWYRQTLGQGPEFLTYFQNEAQLEKSRLLSDRFSAERPKGSFSTLEIQRTEQGDSAMYLCASSLGWDEQFFGPGTRLTVL.

The chain combines TRBV23-1 with TRBJ1-1, with D hard to call. TRBV23-1 is sorted into the ORF group, with uncertain function. The CDR3 runs to 14 residues. V lost 3 bases, J lost 4 bases, and 12 bases lay in between. The CDR3 bases are TGCGCCAGCAGTCATCCAGCCCTGACCACTGAAGCTTTCTTT. It is translated as CASSHPALTTEAFF.

The chain has TRBV30 and TRBJ1-5; D perhaps matches TRBD1 (6 bases). The germline gives CDR1 GTSNPN, CDR2 SVGIG (reference sequence). Trimming removed 2 bases at V and 4 bases at J, with 9 bases between. The CDR3 covers 13 residues. In DNA, the CDR3 is TGTGCCTGGAGTACAGGGTTTAATCAGCCCCAGCATTTT. Encoded protein: CAWSTGFNQPQHF.

This clone was seen a handful of times. This chain uses TRBV27 with TRBJ2-3; 9 nucleotides match TRBD1. CDR3 length: 15 amino acids. V lost 5 bases to trimming and J lost 4 bases; unmatched junction nucleotides: 7. Per the germline V gene, CDR1 is MNHEY and CDR2 is SMNVEV (reference sequence). CDR3 sequence (DNA): TGTGCCAGCAGTGTGGGACAGGGCTGGGCAGATACGCAGTATTTT. Amino acid sequence: CASSVGQGWADTQYF.

The chain is built from TRBV15 and TRBJ1-2; the D is unclear. The CDR3 spans 15 residues. Germline assignment: CDR1 LNHNV and CDR2 YYDKDF (reference sequence). V dropped 4 bases and J dropped 3 bases, with 15 bases sitting between them. The DNA of the CDR3 is TGTGCCACCAGCACCTTGGGAGGGTTGGACTATGGCTACACCTTC. Protein product: CATSTLGGLDYGYTF.

This chain links TRBV19 with TRBJ1-1; 7 bases agree with TRBD1. V lost 1 base and J lost 0; bases outside the gene matches: 2. Germline V gene lookup returns CDR1 LNHDA and CDR2 SQIVND (reference sequence). The CDR3 contains 15 residues. The CDR3 protein is CASSIAGTVNTEAFF. In DNA, the CDR3 is TGTGCCAGTAGTATAGCCGGGACAGTGAACACTGAAGCTTTCTTT.

V and J are TRBV4-1 and TRBJ2-2; the D is unclear. In germline, CDR1 is MGHRA, CDR2 YSYEKL. The CDR3 loop spans 13 amino acids. With 1 base removed from V and 5 bases from J, the gap between germline ends came to 5 bases. This CDR3 is CASSQAITGELFF. Written as DNA, the CDR3 is TGCGCCAGCAGCCAAGCCATTACCGGGGAGCTGTTTTTT.